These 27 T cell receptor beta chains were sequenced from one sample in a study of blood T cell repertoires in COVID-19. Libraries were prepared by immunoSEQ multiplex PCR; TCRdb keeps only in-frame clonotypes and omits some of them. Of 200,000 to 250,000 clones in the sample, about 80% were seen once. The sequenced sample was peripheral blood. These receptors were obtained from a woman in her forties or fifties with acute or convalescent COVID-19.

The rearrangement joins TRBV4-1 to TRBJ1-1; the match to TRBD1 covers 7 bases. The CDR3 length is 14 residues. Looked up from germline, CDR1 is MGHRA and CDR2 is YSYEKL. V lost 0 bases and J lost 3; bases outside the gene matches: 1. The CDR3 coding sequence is TGCGCCAGCAGCCAAGATCAGGGGGACACTGAAGCTTTCTTT. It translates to CASSQDQGDTEAFF.

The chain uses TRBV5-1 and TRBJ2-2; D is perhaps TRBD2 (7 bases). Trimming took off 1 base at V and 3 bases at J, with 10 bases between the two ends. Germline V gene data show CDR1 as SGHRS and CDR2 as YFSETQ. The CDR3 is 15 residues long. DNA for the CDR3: TGCGCCAGCAGCTTGACAGGGAGGGACACCGGGGAGCTGTTTTTT. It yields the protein CASSLTGRDTGELFF.

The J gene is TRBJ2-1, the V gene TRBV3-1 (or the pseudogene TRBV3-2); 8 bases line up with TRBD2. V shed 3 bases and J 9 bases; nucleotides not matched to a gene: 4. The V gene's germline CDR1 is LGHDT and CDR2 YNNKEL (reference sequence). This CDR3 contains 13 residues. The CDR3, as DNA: TGTGCCAGCAGCCAGGGGACTAGTTTTGAGCAGTTCTTC. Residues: CASSQGTSFEQFF.

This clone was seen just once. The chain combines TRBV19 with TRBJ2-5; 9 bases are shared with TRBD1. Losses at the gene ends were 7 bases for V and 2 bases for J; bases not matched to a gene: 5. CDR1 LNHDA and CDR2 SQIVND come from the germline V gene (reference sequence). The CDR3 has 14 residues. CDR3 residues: CASKGGQGQETQYF. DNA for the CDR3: TGTGCCAGTAAAGGGGGACAGGGACAAGAGACCCAGTACTTC.

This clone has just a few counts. CDR3 region: CASSGQGAGVSYNEQFF. CDR3 bases: TGTGCCAGCAGCGGACAGGGGGCCGGCGTTTCCTACAATGAGCAGTTCTTC. The chain recombines TRBV2 with TRBJ2-1; 11 nucleotides match TRBD1. The CDR3 has 17 amino acids. V dropped 6 bases and J dropped 1; count of bases not matched to a gene: 8. Germline CDR1 SNHLY, CDR2 FYNNEI. Variable domain in full (rest from reference TRBV2 and TRBJ2-1): EPEVTQTPSHQVTQMGQEVILRCVPISNHLYFYWYRQILGQKVEFLVSFYNNEISEKSEIFDDQFSVERPDGSNFTLKIRSTKLEDSAMYFCASSGQGAGVSYNEQFFGPGTRLTVL.

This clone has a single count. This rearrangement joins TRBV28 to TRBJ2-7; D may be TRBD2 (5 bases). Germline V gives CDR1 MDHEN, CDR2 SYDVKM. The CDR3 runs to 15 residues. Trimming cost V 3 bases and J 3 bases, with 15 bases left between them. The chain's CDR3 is CASSLAVGEIYEQYF. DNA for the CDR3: TGTGCCAGCAGTTTGGCCGTCGGGGAAATCTACGAGCAGTACTTC.

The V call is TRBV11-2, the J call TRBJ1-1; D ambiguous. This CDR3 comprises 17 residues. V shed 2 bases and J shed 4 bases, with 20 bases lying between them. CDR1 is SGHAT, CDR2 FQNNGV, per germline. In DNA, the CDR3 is TGTGCCAGCAGCTTAACCGGGTCTAGCTATTGGGGCACTGAAGCTTTCTTT. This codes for CASSLTGSSYWGTEAFF.

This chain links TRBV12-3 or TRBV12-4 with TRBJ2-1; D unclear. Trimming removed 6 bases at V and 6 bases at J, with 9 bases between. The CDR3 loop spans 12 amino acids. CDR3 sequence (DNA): TGTGCCAGCAGCTTCAGTGTCAATGAGCAGTTCTTC. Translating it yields CASSFSVNEQFF.

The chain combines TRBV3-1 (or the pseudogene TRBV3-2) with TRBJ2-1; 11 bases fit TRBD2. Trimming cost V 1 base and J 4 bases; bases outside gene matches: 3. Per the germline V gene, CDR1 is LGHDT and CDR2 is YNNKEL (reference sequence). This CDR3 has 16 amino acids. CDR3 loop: CASSQGLAGTYNEQFF. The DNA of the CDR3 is TGTGCCAGCAGCCAAGGACTAGCGGGAACATACAATGAGCAGTTCTTC.

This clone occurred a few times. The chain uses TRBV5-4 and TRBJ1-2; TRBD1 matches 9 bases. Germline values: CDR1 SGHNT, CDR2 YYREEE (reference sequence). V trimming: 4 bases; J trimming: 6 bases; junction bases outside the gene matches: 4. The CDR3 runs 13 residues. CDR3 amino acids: CASSAGQGHGYTF. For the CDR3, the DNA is TGTGCCAGCAGCGCCGGACAGGGGCATGGCTACACCTTC.

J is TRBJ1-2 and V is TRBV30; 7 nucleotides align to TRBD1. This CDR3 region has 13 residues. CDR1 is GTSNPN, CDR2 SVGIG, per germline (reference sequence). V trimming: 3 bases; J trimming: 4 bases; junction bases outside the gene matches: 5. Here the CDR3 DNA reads TGTGCCTGGAGCCCACAGGGGACCTATGGCTACACCTTC. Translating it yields CAWSPQGTYGYTF.

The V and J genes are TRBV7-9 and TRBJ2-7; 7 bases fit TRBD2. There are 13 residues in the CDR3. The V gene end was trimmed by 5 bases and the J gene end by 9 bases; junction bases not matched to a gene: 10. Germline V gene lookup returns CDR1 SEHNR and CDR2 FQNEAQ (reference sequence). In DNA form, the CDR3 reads TGTGCCAGCAGCATACCCGGGACTACGGCGCAGTACTTC. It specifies CASSIPGTTAQYF.

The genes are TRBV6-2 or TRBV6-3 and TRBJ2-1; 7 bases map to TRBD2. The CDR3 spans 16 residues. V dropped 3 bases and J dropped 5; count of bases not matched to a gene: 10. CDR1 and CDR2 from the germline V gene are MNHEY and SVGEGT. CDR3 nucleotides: TGTGCCAGCAGTTATCCGGAGGGAGGGATAAACAATGAGCAGTTCTTC. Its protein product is CASSYPEGGINNEQFF.

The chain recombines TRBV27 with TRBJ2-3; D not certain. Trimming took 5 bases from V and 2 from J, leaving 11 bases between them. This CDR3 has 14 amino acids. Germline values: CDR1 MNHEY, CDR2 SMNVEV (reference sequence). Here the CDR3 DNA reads TGTGCCAGCAGTATAGCCCCCCCCACAGATACGCAGTATTTT. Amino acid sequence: CASSIAPPTDTQYF.

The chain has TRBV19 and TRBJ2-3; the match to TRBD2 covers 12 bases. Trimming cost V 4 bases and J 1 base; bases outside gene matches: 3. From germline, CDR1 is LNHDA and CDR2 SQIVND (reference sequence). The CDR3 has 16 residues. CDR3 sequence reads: CASSRASGRGTDTQYF. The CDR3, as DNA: TGTGCCAGTAGTAGGGCTAGCGGGAGGGGCACAGATACGCAGTATTTT.

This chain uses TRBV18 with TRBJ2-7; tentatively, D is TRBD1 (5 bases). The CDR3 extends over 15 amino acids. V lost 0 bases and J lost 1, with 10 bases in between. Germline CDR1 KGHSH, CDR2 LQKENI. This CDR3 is CASSPPGHRSYEQYF. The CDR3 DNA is TGTGCCAGCTCACCACCCGGACACCGGTCCTACGAGCAGTACTTC.

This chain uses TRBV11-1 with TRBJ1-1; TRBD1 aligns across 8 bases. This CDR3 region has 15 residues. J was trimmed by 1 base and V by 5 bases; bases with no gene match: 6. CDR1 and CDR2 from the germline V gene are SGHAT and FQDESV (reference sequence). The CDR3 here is CASSPADRANTEAFF. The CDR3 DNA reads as TGTGCCAGCAGCCCGGCGGACAGGGCGAACACTGAAGCTTTCTTT.

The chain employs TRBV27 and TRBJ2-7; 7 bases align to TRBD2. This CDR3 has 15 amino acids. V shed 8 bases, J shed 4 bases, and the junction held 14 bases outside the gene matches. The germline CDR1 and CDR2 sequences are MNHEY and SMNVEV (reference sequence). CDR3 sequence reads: CASVPGAGRAYEQYF. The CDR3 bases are TGTGCCAGCGTCCCCGGTGCTGGGAGGGCTTACGAGCAGTACTTC.

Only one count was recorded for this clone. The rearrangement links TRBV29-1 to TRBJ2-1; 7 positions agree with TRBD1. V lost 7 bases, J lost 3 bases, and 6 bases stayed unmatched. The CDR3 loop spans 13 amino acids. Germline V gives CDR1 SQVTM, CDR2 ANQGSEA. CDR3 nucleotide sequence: TGCAGCGCCCGGGACAGCAACTACAATGAGCAGTTCTTC. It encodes CSARDSNYNEQFF.

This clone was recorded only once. The CDR3 DNA sequence: TGTGCCAGCAGCCTTCGACAGGGTAATGAAAAACTGTTTTTT. It specifies CASSLRQGNEKLFF. The gene calls are TRBV13 and TRBJ1-4; 7 nucleotides line up with TRBD1. Looked up from germline, CDR1 is PRHDT and CDR2 is FYEKMQ (reference sequence). The CDR3 extends over 14 amino acids. The V segment lost 5 bases and the J segment 4 bases; nucleotides outside the gene matches: 4.

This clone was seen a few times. CDR3 sequence reads: CASSLQTGPNEKLFF. In nucleotides, the CDR3 is TGTGCCAGCAGTTTACAGACAGGTCCTAATGAAAAACTGTTTTTT. The chain links TRBV28 to TRBJ1-4; D might be TRBD1 (6 bases). The germline gives CDR1 MDHEN, CDR2 SYDVKM. V lost 2 bases and J 3 bases, leaving 10 bases between the germline ends. The CDR3 has 15 residues.

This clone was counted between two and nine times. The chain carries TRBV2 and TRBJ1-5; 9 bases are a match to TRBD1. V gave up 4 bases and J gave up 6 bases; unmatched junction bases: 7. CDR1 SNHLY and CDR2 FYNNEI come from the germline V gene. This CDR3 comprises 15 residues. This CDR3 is CASSVDRGGVQPQHF. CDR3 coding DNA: TGTGCCAGCAGTGTGGACAGGGGCGGGGTTCAGCCCCAGCATTTT. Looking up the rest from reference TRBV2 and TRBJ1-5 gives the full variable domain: EPEVTQTPSHQVTQMGQEVILRCVPISNHLYFYWYRQILGQKVEFLVSFYNNEISEKSEIFDDQFSVERPDGSNFTLKIRSTKLEDSAMYFCASSVDRGGVQPQHFGDGTRLSIL.

The CDR3 sequence is CASRYLHEQYF. CDR3 coding DNA: TGTGCCAGCAGGTACCTCCACGAGCAGTACTTC. This chain connects TRBV6-6 to TRBJ2-7; D unclear. Trimming took off 6 bases at V and 5 bases at J, with 8 bases between the two ends. This CDR3 has 11 residues. The germline gives CDR1 MNHNY, CDR2 SVGAGI (reference sequence).

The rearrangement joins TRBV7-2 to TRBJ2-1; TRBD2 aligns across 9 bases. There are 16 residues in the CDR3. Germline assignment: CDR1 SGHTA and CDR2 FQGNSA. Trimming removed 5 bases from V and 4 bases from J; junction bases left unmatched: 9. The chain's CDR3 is CASSLSPSGDYNEQFF. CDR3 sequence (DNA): TGTGCCAGCAGCCTATCTCCTAGCGGGGATTACAATGAGCAGTTCTTC.

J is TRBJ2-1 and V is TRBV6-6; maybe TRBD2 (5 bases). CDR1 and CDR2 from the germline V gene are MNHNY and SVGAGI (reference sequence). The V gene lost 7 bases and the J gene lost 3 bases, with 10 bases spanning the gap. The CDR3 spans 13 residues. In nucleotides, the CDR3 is TGTGCCAGCACCGGGGTCAACTACAATGAGCAGTTCTTC. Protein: CASTGVNYNEQFF.

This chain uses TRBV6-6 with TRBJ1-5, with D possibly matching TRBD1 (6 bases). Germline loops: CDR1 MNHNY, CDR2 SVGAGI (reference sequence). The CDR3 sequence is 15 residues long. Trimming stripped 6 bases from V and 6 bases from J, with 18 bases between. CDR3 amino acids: CASSPLRDISQPQHF. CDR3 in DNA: TGTGCCAGCAGCCCCCTCCGGGACATCAGTCAGCCCCAGCATTTT.

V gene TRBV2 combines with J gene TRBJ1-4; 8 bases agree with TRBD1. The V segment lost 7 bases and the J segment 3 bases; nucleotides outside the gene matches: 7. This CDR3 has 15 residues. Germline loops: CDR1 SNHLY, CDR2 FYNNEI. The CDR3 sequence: CASNPRTGSNEKLFF. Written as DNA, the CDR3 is TGTGCCAGCAACCCCCGGACAGGGTCTAATGAAAAACTGTTTTTT.